The 4 T cell receptor beta chains given below trace back to one sample, sequenced in a study of blood T cells in healthy people across ages. The authors ran a second PCR of roughly 6 to 12 cycles using a sample-barcoded 5' primer and a J-beta primer mix. TCRdb processed the 5' RACE reads anew with MiXCR; each CDR3 protein has one entry. The sample shows about a million distinct CDR3 sequences, roughly 50% of them seen only once. Material for sequencing was blood. These receptors came from a man in his thirties or forties in good health.

Many counts were recorded for this clonotype. The chain has TRBV5-1 and TRBJ1-2; D is perhaps TRBD1 (5 bases). CDR3 size: 13 residues. Germline CDR1 and CDR2: SGHRS and YFSETQ. Trimming took 4 bases from V and 5 from J, leaving 12 bases between them. The CDR3 nucleotides read TGCGCCAGCAGCCAGCAGGGCGGTTATGGCTACACCTTC. Translated, it gives CASSQQGGYGYTF.

Remarks on this clonotype: A much larger clone differs by one base, so this may be a read error. V is TRBV7-2 and J is TRBJ2-3, with D perhaps being TRBD1 or TRBD2 (6 bases each). The germline V gene has CDR1 SGHTA and CDR2 FQGNSA. There are 13 residues in the CDR3. CDR3 sequence: CGSIRRGQDTQYF. The CDR3 DNA sequence: TGTGGCAGCATCCGTCGGGGGCAGGATACGCAGTATTTT.

J is TRBJ1-1 and V is TRBV7-9; D is perhaps TRBD1 (6 bases). The CDR3 is 16 residues long. Between the trimmed V and J ends, which lost 0 bases and 4 bases, there was a span of 15 bases. The germline gives CDR1 SEHNR, CDR2 FQNEAQ (reference sequence). The CDR3 here is CASSLAAGEWGTEAFF. CDR3 DNA sequence: TGTGCCAGCAGCTTAGCGGCAGGGGAATGGGGCACTGAAGCTTTCTTT.

This clonotype appeared many times. CDR3 in DNA: TGCAGCGTCCGTCCGGGACTAGGAGGAAGCAATGAGCAGTTCTTC. Its protein product is CSVRPGLGGSNEQFF. The chain uses TRBV29-1 and TRBJ2-1; 8 bases agree with TRBD2. The CDR3 has 15 residues. Germline values: CDR1 SQVTM, CDR2 ANQGSEA. The V and J ends lost 6 bases and 6 bases, in that order; junction bases with no gene match: 13.